The 12 T cell receptor beta chains below were found in one sample sequenced in a study of T cell changes during pregnancy in multiple sclerosis. The table came from immunoSEQ multiplex PCR; TCRdb's copy has only in-frame clones and leaves some out. This sample has around 80,000 clones; about 95% occur once, and the top ten carry about 1%. Source: peripheral blood, taken in the second trimester of pregnancy. The receptors come from a female donor with multiple sclerosis, enrolled in a pregnancy study.

The rearrangement links TRBV18 to TRBJ2-3; maybe TRBD1 (6 bases). The CDR3 contains 15 residues. The V end lost 2 bases, the J end lost 0 bases, and 9 bases lay between the germline ends. Germline-derived CDR1 and CDR2 are KGHSH and LQKENI. As DNA, the CDR3 is TGTGCCAGCTCACCAAACCAGGGGAGCACAGATACGCAGTATTTT. It yields the protein CASSPNQGSTDTQYF.

V and J are TRBV28 and TRBJ1-1; TRBD1 aligns across 7 bases. The J segment lost 0 bases and the V segment lost 3 bases, leaving 1 base of the junction unmatched. The germline gives CDR1 MDHEN, CDR2 SYDVKM. The CDR3 extends over 14 amino acids. For the CDR3, the DNA is TGTGCCAGCAGTTTGGACAGGATGAACACTGAAGCTTTCTTT. It yields the protein CASSLDRMNTEAFF.

V and J are TRBV5-1 and TRBJ2-2; 10 bases agree with TRBD1. The V gene end was trimmed by 7 bases and the J gene end by 6 bases; junction bases not matched to a gene: 12. The CDR3 loop spans 16 amino acids. Per the germline V gene, CDR1 is SGHRS and CDR2 is YFSETQ. The CDR3 reads CASGGQGGGSAGELFF. The CDR3 region has the DNA TGCGCCAGCGGAGGACAGGGGGGAGGGTCGGCCGGGGAGCTGTTTTTT.

This clone occurred once. This chain connects TRBV2 to TRBJ2-1; no definite D call. Germline CDR1 SNHLY, CDR2 FYNNEI. Between the trimmed V and J ends, which lost 3 bases and 10 bases, there was a span of 7 bases. The CDR3 spans 11 residues. The CDR3 DNA reads TGTGCCAGCAGTGATCCCCCAGAGCAGTTCTTC. Translating it yields CASSDPPEQFF. The variable domain in full, with the rest retrieved from reference TRBV2 and TRBJ2-1, is EPEVTQTPSHQVTQMGQEVILRCVPISNHLYFYWYRQILGQKVEFLVSFYNNEISEKSEIFDDQFSVERPDGSNFTLKIRSTKLEDSAMYFCASSDPPEQFFGPGTRLTVL.

The chain carries TRBV21-1 and TRBJ2-7; the listed D gene, TRBD2, was not tested against the DNA. TRBV21-1 is classified as a pseudogene. CDR3 length equals 12 residues. DNA of the CDR3: TGTGCCAGCAGCAAAGCGCGCTACGAGCAGTACTTC. Its protein is CASSKARYEQYF.

Here the CDR3 DNA reads TGTGCCAGCAGAGGACAGGGGAGCAATGAGCAGTTCTTC. It encodes CASRGQGSNEQFF. The V gene is TRBV6-5, the J gene TRBJ2-1; 9 nucleotides match TRBD1. The V segment lost 6 bases and the J segment 6 bases; nucleotides outside the gene matches: 3. From germline, CDR1 is MNHEY and CDR2 SVGAGI. The CDR3 spans 13 residues.

DNA for the CDR3: TGTGCCAGTAGTATCCTAGGAGTAGGTAGCAATCAGCCCCAGCATTTT. Its protein product is CASSILGVGSNQPQHF. V usage is TRBV19 and J usage is TRBJ1-5; D ambiguous. Germline values: CDR1 LNHDA, CDR2 SQIVND (reference sequence). V was cut by 3 bases and J by 0 bases, with 12 bases left in between. This CDR3 region has 16 residues.

The gene calls are TRBV27 and TRBJ2-5; 8 bases are a match to TRBD1. Germline CDR1 and CDR2: MNHEY and SMNVEV (reference sequence). The V segment lost 8 bases and the J segment 4 bases; nucleotides outside the gene matches: 9. The CDR3 consists of 14 residues. CDR3 in DNA: TGTGCCAGCGGGGACAGGTTTTTAGGAGAGACCCAGTACTTC. Amino acids: CASGDRFLGETQYF.

The rearrangement joins TRBV6-1 to TRBJ1-2, with 9 bases identical to TRBD1. The CDR3 sequence is 14 residues long. V lost 7 bases and J lost 1; bases outside the gene matches: 4. Germline assignment: CDR1 MNHNS and CDR2 SASEGT. DNA for the CDR3: TGTGCCAGCAACTGGGACAGGGATAACTATGGCTACACCTTC. Translation gives CASNWDRDNYGYTF.

V gene TRBV7-9 combines with J gene TRBJ1-2; the match to TRBD1 covers 7 bases. Germline assignment: CDR1 SEHNR and CDR2 FQNEAQ (reference sequence). Trimming cost V 1 base and J 5 bases; bases outside gene matches: 4. This CDR3 spans 14 amino acids. As DNA, the CDR3 is TGTGCCAGCAGCTTAGGGACAGGTCGTTATGGCTACACCTTC. Protein product: CASSLGTGRYGYTF. The full variable domain, completed using reference TRBV7-9 and TRBJ1-2, is DTGVSQNPRHKITKRGQNVTFRCDPISEHNRLYWYRQTLGQGPEFLTYFQNEAQLEKSRLLSDRFSAERPKGSFSTLEIQRTEQGDSAMYLCASSLGTGRYGYTFGSGTRLTVV.

The chain's CDR3 is CAWSGLAEQFF. The DNA of the CDR3 is TGTGCCTGGAGTGGTCTAGCGGAGCAGTTCTTC. The chain employs TRBV30 and TRBJ2-1; D might be TRBD2 (6 bases). The V gene's germline CDR1 is GTSNPN and CDR2 SVGIG (reference sequence). V lost 1 base and J lost 10, with 8 bases in between. CDR3 length equals 11 residues.

The genes are TRBV7-2 and TRBJ2-7; TRBD2 matches at 9 bases. The CDR3 totals 16 residues. Germline trimming cut 6 bases from V and 1 base from J; bases unmatched to any gene: 10. Germline assignment: CDR1 SGHTA and CDR2 FQGNSA. CDR3 loop: CASRLTSGPASYEQYF. In DNA form, the CDR3 reads TGTGCCAGCAGACTGACTAGCGGTCCGGCTTCCTACGAGCAGTACTTC.